A selection of T cell receptor beta chains follows, all from one sample in a study of T cell changes during pregnancy in multiple sclerosis. TCRdb's table, derived via immunoSEQ multiplex PCR, lists solely in-frame clones and lacks some. The sample carries fewer than 70,000 clones, 90% to 95% recorded once. Material: CD8+ T cells from peripheral blood mononuclear cells, obtained in the third trimester of pregnancy. Receptors originate from a female donor with multiple sclerosis, enrolled in a pregnancy study. CDR3s include the opening cysteine and the closing phenylalanine or tryptophan. D genes are given only for firm matches. A row's size may be missing; if present it is once, few, many or a size class.

J,size,V,D,CDR3,DNA
TRBJ2-7,-,TRBV14,TRBD2,CASSQGRGRAHEQYF,TGTGCCAGCAGCCAAGGACGCGGGAGGGCCCACGAGCAGTACTTC
TRBJ2-5,-,TRBV6-5,TRBD1,CASTGTGTLGETQYF,TGTGCCAGTACCGGGACAGGGACTTTGGGAGAGACCCAGTACTTC
TRBJ1-4,-,TRBV19,TRBD1,CASRVTGTGYEKLFF,TGTGCCAGTAGGGTGACCGGGACAGGATATGAAAAACTGTTTTTT
TRBJ2-7,-,TRBV11-2,TRBD2,CASSLGAGGSYEQYF,TGTGCCAGCAGCTTAGGGGCGGGGGGCTCCTACGAGCAGTACTTC
TRBJ2-3,-,TRBV29-1,TRBD1,CSVEELQGAMADTQYF,TGCAGCGTTGAAGAACTACAGGGGGCAATGGCAGATACGCAGTATTTT
TRBJ2-2,-,TRBV27,TRBD2,CASSLGGAGELFF,TGTGCCAGCAGTTTAGGGGGGGCCGGGGAGCTGTTTTTT
TRBJ2-3,-,TRBV11-2,TRBD2,CASSSFPRTSGASTDTQYF,TGTGCCAGCAGCTCATTCCCCAGGACTAGCGGAGCAAGCACAGATACGCAGTATTTT
TRBJ2-7,-,TRBV2,-,CASSRGWEQYF,TGTGCCAGCAGTAGAGGGTGGGAGCAGTACTTC
TRBJ2-7,-,TRBV7-2,-,CASSLAGIRPNEQYF,TGTGCCAGCAGCTTAGCGGGCATCCGGCCCAACGAGCAGTACTTC
TRBJ2-7,-,TRBV10-3,-,CAIADPGRGYEQYF,TGTGCCATCGCAGACCCAGGCAGGGGCTACGAGCAGTACTTC
TRBJ1-1,-,TRBV19,-,CASSIDLAGYTEAFF,TGTGCCAGTAGTATAGATCTGGCAGGGTACACTGAAGCTTTCTTT
TRBJ2-1,medium-sized,TRBV6-4,TRBD2,CASSDGTSGIDEQFF,TGTGCCAGCAGTGACGGGACTAGCGGGATCGATGAGCAGTTCTTC
TRBJ1-2,-,TRBV28,TRBD1,CASSLWTGGYGYTF,TGTGCCAGCAGTTTATGGACAGGGGGTTATGGCTACACCTTC
TRBJ1-2,-,TRBV19,-,CATEGGLDYGYTF,TGTGCCACCGAAGGAGGTCTAGACTATGGCTACACCTTC
TRBJ2-1,-,TRBV7-6,TRBD1,CASSSTKGTGYNEQFF,TGTGCCAGCAGCTCCACTAAGGGGACAGGTTACAATGAGCAGTTCTTC
TRBJ2-7,-,TRBV6-1,TRBD1,CASSDFDKQGASYEQYF,TGTGCCAGCAGTGATTTCGACAAACAGGGGGCCTCCTACGAGCAGTACTTC
TRBJ1-2,-,TRBV28,-,CASSRRGGGPFYGYTF,TGTGCCAGCAGTCGGAGGGGGGGCGGCCCTTTCTATGGCTACACCTTC